This TCR beta chain emerged from a study of T cell changes during pregnancy in multiple sclerosis. Trimming took off 1 base at V and 2 bases at J, with 12 bases between the two ends. Per germline, CDR1 SGHVS and CDR2 FQNEAQ. The CDR3 is made up of 15 amino acids. Some clones are missing from TCRdb's copy, which holds only in-frame ones; the method was immunoSEQ multiplex PCR. Found here are around 70,000 clones, just under 95% of them singletons; the top ten hold just under 2%. This clone was seen just once. This TCR came from a female donor with multiple sclerosis, enrolled in a pregnancy study. The chain carries TRBV7-8 and TRBJ2-7; D gene unclear. The sample was peripheral blood, taken in the second trimester of pregnancy. The DNA for the CDR3 is TGTGCCAGCAGCTTAGGCGGAAAAGATCCCTACGAGCAGTACTTC. It translates to CASSLGGKDPYEQYF. Supplemented by reference TRBV7-8 and TRBJ2-7, the full variable domain reads GAGVSQSPRYKVAKRGQDVALRCDPISGHVSLFWYQQALGQGPEFLTYFQNEAQLDKSGLPSDRFFAERPEGSVSTLKIQRTQQEDSAVYLCASSLGGKDPYEQYFGPGTRLTVT.